Presented here are 31 T cell receptor beta chains from one specimen sequenced in a study of cytotoxic CD8 clonotypes in ibrutinib-treated CLL. The repertoire was sequenced with immunoSEQ multiplex PCR; TCRdb's copy has only in-frame clones and lacks some. The sample yields 80,000 to 95,000 clones, more than 75% seen once. The material sequenced was PBMCs, taken after 12 months of ibrutinib treatment. These receptors were collected from a human donor with chronic lymphocytic leukemia.

This clone was detected a few times. The V and J genes are TRBV27 and TRBJ2-6; 9 bases map to TRBD2. V gave up 2 bases and J gave up 0 bases; unmatched junction bases: 5. Germline CDR1 reads MNHEY; CDR2 reads SMNVEV (reference sequence). CDR3 length: 18 amino acids. CDR3 in amino acids: CASSLGLAGSSGANVLTF. The CDR3 DNA reads as TGTGCCAGCAGTTTAGGGCTAGCGGGGTCCTCTGGGGCCAACGTCCTGACTTTC. Using reference TRBV27 and TRBJ2-6 for the parts outside the CDR3, the full variable domain is EAQVTQNPRYLITVTGKKLTVTCSQNMNHEYMSWYRQDPGLGLRQIYYSMNVEVTDKGDVPEGYKVSRKEKRNFPLILESPSPNQTSLYFCASSLGLAGSSGANVLTFGAGSRLTVL.

V gene TRBV7-9 combines with J gene TRBJ1-2; D remains unclear. Trimming left V 1 base short and J 6 bases short, with 15 bases between. In germline, CDR1 is SEHNR, CDR2 FQNEAQ (reference sequence). The CDR3 has 15 amino acids. The CDR3 region has the DNA TGTGCCAGCAGCTTAGTACGTAACCCCGACGATGGCTACACCTTC. It is translated as CASSLVRNPDDGYTF.

This rearrangement joins TRBV5-6 to TRBJ2-7; D is unclear. Between the trimmed V and J ends, which lost 0 bases and 6 bases, there was a span of 10 bases. The CDR3 is made up of 13 amino acids. Per the germline V gene, CDR1 is SGHDT and CDR2 is YYEEEE. CDR3 sequence (DNA): TGTGCCAGCAGCTTGGTCGATTTGGGCGAGCAGTACTTC. Amino acids: CASSLVDLGEQYF.

Only a few counts were recorded for this clone. The V call is TRBV7-2, the J call TRBJ1-6; no clear D. This CDR3 spans 13 amino acids. Germline values: CDR1 SGHTA, CDR2 FQGNSA. With 2 bases removed from V and 8 bases from J, the gap between germline ends came to 7 bases. Here the CDR3 reads CASSLYPDSPLHF. DNA for the CDR3: TGTGCCAGCAGCTTATATCCAGATTCACCCCTCCACTTT.

The J gene is TRBJ2-1, the V gene TRBV6-5; TRBD2 agrees at 10 bases. The ends lost 4 bases at V and 3 bases at J; junction bases unmatched: 3. The length of the CDR3 is 15 residues. The germline CDR1 and CDR2 sequences are MNHEY and SVGAGI. Here the CDR3 DNA reads TGTGCCAGCAGTTCCCAGCGGGGGGGCTACAATGAGCAGTTCTTC. Its translation is CASSSQRGGYNEQFF.

This sequence joins TRBV10-3 and TRBJ1-4, with D uncertain. Germline values: CDR1 ENHRY, CDR2 SYGVKD. The V end lost 3 bases, the J end lost 7 bases, and 3 bases lay between the germline ends. The CDR3 length is 11 residues. CDR3 loop: CAISDGEKLFF. The CDR3 DNA reads TGTGCCATCAGTGATGGTGAAAAACTGTTTTTT.

In this sample, this clone turned up a few times. The V call is TRBV30, the J call TRBJ2-3; 7 positions match TRBD1. V lost 5 bases, J lost 6 bases, and 14 bases stayed unmatched. The germline V gene encodes CDR1 GTSNPN and CDR2 SVGIG (reference sequence). The CDR3 has 15 amino acids. The CDR3 sequence: CAWGPQGSRRDTQYF. The CDR3 nucleotides are TGTGCCTGGGGTCCACAGGGGTCCCGCCGGGATACGCAGTATTTT.

The chain links TRBV5-1 to TRBJ2-1; 12 nucleotides match TRBD2. The CDR3 runs 19 residues. V gave up 2 bases and J gave up 0 bases; unmatched junction bases: 9. CDR1 and CDR2 from the germline V gene are SGHRS and YFSETQ. CDR3 DNA: TGCGCCAGCAGCTTCACAGGGCTAGCGGGAGGGAGCTCCTACAATGAGCAGTTCTTC. This gives the protein CASSFTGLAGGSSYNEQFF.

This chain links TRBV4-2 with TRBJ2-7; D gene uncertain. Per the germline V gene, CDR1 is LGHNA and CDR2 is YNFKEQ. V shed 9 bases and J shed 2 bases, with 17 bases lying between them. This CDR3 has 14 residues. The CDR3 region is CARNVPGGPYEQYF. DNA for the CDR3: TGTGCCAGGAACGTACCTGGCGGTCCCTACGAGCAGTACTTC.

CDR3: CASSLGGTVSYEQYF. The CDR3 nucleotides are TGTGCCAGCAGCTTGGGGGGGACAGTCTCCTACGAGCAGTACTTC. The chain recombines TRBV5-4 with TRBJ2-7; 7 bases match TRBD1. Germline-derived CDR1 and CDR2 are SGHNT and YYREEE (reference sequence). The CDR3 covers 15 residues. The junction had 3 bases not matched to a gene; V was cut back by 0 bases and J by 0 bases.

In its sample, this clone was seen once. J is TRBJ2-5 and V is TRBV9, with TRBD2 matching 13 bases. Germline V gene sequence: CDR1 SGDLS, CDR2 YYNGEE. Trimming cost V 5 bases and J 3 bases; bases outside gene matches: 13. The CDR3 totals 18 residues. CDR3 loop: CASRGGLAGEKVKETQYF. CDR3 nucleotide sequence: TGTGCCAGCAGAGGTGGACTAGCGGGAGAGAAAGTCAAAGAGACCCAGTACTTC.

The chain joins TRBV7-2 to TRBJ2-2; D call uncertain. Germline CDR1 reads SGHTA; CDR2 reads FQGNSA. Between the trimmed V and J ends, which lost 4 bases and 5 bases, there was a span of 11 bases. CDR3 length: 14 residues. This chain's CDR3 is CASSYRVGTGELFF. In DNA, the CDR3 is TGTGCCAGCAGCTATAGGGTAGGGACCGGGGAGCTGTTTTTT.

The chain is built from TRBV11-1 and TRBJ2-4; D gene uncertain. Trimming shortened V by 1 base and J by 1 base, and 2 bases separated the two germline ends. Per germline, CDR1 SGHAT and CDR2 FQDESV (reference sequence). CDR3 size: 13 residues. The CDR3 bases are TGTGCCAGCAGCTTAGTGGCCAAAAACATTCAGTACTTC. It codes for CASSLVAKNIQYF.

This chain joins TRBV2 and TRBJ2-3, with 8 bases aligning to TRBD1. The germline V gene encodes CDR1 SNHLY and CDR2 FYNNEI. The CDR3 loop spans 15 amino acids. With 7 bases clipped from V and 3 bases from J, the junction kept 9 bases outside the gene matches. The CDR3 loop reads CASNEQGVSTDTQYF. In nucleotides, the CDR3 is TGTGCCAGCAACGAACAGGGGGTCAGTACAGATACGCAGTATTTT.

The genes are TRBV5-1 and TRBJ1-5; D is possibly TRBD1 (6 bases). The CDR3 spans 13 residues. V was trimmed by 5 bases and J by 4 bases, leaving 10 bases between them. CDR1 and CDR2 (germline): SGHRS, YFSETQ. CDR3 DNA sequence: TGCGCCAGCAGGACAGGCCTAAATCAGCCCCAGCATTTT. Its translation is CASRTGLNQPQHF.

The CDR3 DNA sequence: TGTGCCAGCAGCACACGGGGAACGAGCACAGATACGCAGTATTTT. This gives the protein CASSTRGTSTDTQYF. V is TRBV6-6 and J is TRBJ2-3; a possible D gene is TRBD2 (5 bases). CDR1 and CDR2 (germline): MNHNY, SVGAGI (reference sequence). Trimming shortened V by 6 bases and J by 0 bases, and 13 bases separated the two germline ends. This CDR3 comprises 15 residues.

This sequence joins TRBV21-1 and TRBJ2-7; the table's D call TRBD2 went unverified against the DNA. TRBV21-1 is assigned pseudogene status. The length of the CDR3 is 20 residues. The CDR3 region is CASSPQFGLAGGRNSYEQYF. The CDR3 DNA reads as TGTGCCAGCAGCCCCCAGTTTGGACTAGCGGGGGGCCGGAACTCCTACGAGCAGTACTTC.

The count of this clone is one. V and J are TRBV27 and TRBJ2-6; D may be TRBD1 (9 bases). Germline CDR1 reads MNHEY; CDR2 reads SMNVEV (reference sequence). Trimming stripped 5 bases from V and 3 bases from J, with 14 bases between. The CDR3 loop spans 16 amino acids. This CDR3 is CASSRGGQGGANVLTF. The CDR3 DNA sequence: TGTGCCAGCAGTCGGGGGGGACAGGGTGGGGCCAACGTCCTGACTTTC.

The V call is TRBV27, the J call TRBJ2-1; D not certain. The CDR3 is 13 amino acids. Trimming left V 2 bases short and J 9 bases short, with 11 bases between. Germline values: CDR1 MNHEY, CDR2 SMNVEV (reference sequence). The CDR3, as DNA: TGTGCCAGCAGTTTACGCAAGGAGCTTGAGCAGTTCTTC. It specifies CASSLRKELEQFF.

CDR3 in DNA: TGTGCCAGCAGCCCACGACAGGGGTCCACTGAAGCTTTCTTT. Translation: CASSPRQGSTEAFF. The V and J genes are TRBV7-9 and TRBJ1-1, with 8 nucleotides matching TRBD1. The CDR3 extends over 14 amino acids. The V gene end was trimmed by 5 bases and the J gene end by 4 bases; junction bases not matched to a gene: 6. Germline values: CDR1 SEHNR, CDR2 FQNEAQ (reference sequence).

The rearrangement uses TRBV30 and TRBJ1-2, with TRBD1 identical over 9 bases. Germline CDR1 and CDR2: GTSNPN and SVGIG (reference sequence). V lost 5 bases, J lost 8 bases, and 9 bases stayed unmatched. The CDR3 covers 13 residues. The CDR3 here is CAWAWGQGSGYTF. The CDR3 region has the DNA TGTGCCTGGGCTTGGGGACAGGGTAGCGGCTACACCTTC.

This sequence joins TRBV28 and TRBJ2-3; the D gene is possibly TRBD1 (6 bases). This CDR3 is built from 18 residues. Germline V lookup: CDR1 MDHEN, CDR2 SYDVKM. V dropped 4 bases and J dropped 2 bases, with 22 bases sitting between them. CDR3 loop: CASSSQFRGRPITDTQYF. CDR3 sequence (DNA): TGTGCCAGCAGTTCCCAATTCAGGGGTCGGCCGATCACAGATACGCAGTATTTT.

This clone is a singleton in its sample. The rearrangement uses TRBV19 and TRBJ2-5; either TRBD1 or TRBD2 may supply D (5 bases each). This CDR3 region has 13 residues. V lost 1 base, J lost 5 bases, and 8 bases lay in between. The V gene's germline CDR1 is LNHDA and CDR2 SQIVND (reference sequence). CDR3 loop: CASSIVGRETQYF. CDR3 bases: TGTGCCAGTAGTATAGTGGGACGGGAGACCCAGTACTTC.

The chain couples TRBV6-6 to TRBJ2-1; weak D call: TRBD2 (7 bases). CDR3 length: 15 amino acids. Between the trimmed V and J ends, which lost 6 bases and 5 bases, there was a span of 17 bases. Germline CDR1 and CDR2: MNHNY and SVGAGI (reference sequence). The DNA for the CDR3 is TGTGCCAGCAGCCCCCTGGCGGGGGCCCACAATGAGCAGTTCTTC. Its translation is CASSPLAGAHNEQFF.

The chain employs TRBV10-3 and TRBJ2-7; 7 nucleotides align to TRBD2. V trimming: 6 bases; J trimming: 4 bases; junction bases outside the gene matches: 6. The CDR3 totals 13 residues. The V gene's germline CDR1 is ENHRY and CDR2 SYGVKD. As DNA, the CDR3 is TGTGCCATCAGCGACGGGGGGACTTACGAGCAGTACTTC. Residues: CAISDGGTYEQYF.

V and J are TRBV7-2 and TRBJ2-2; D might be TRBD1 or TRBD2, each matching 7 bases. Germline CDR1 is SGHTA and CDR2 is FQGNSA. The CDR3 consists of 14 residues. Trimming left V 5 bases short and J 5 bases short, with 12 bases between. CDR3 sequence (DNA): TGTGCCAGCAGCCCCCAGGGGGGGACCGGGGAGCTGTTTTTT. It specifies CASSPQGGTGELFF.

The chain recombines TRBV19 with TRBJ1-1, with TRBD1 matching 7 bases. The CDR3 is 16 residues long. The ends lost 4 bases at V and 3 bases at J; junction bases unmatched: 11. Germline assignment: CDR1 LNHDA and CDR2 SQIVND (reference sequence). The CDR3 region has the DNA TGTGCCAGTAGTACAAGACAGGGCGAACGGGACACTGAAGCTTTCTTT. This encodes CASSTRQGERDTEAFF.

The chain uses TRBV18 and TRBJ2-7; maybe TRBD2 (6 bases). Trimming cost V 5 bases and J 4 bases, with 18 bases left between them. Germline loops: CDR1 KGHSH, CDR2 LQKENI. The CDR3 runs to 15 residues. CDR3 in amino acids: CASSKTRDGTYEQYF. In DNA form, the CDR3 reads TGTGCCAGCTCAAAGACTAGGGATGGGACTTACGAGCAGTACTTC.

This clone is a singleton in its sample. This sequence joins TRBV21-1 and TRBJ2-5; the table's D call, TRBD2, was not checked against the DNA. TRBV21-1 is tagged as a pseudogene. This CDR3 is built from 14 residues. CDR3 sequence (DNA): TGTGCCAGTCCAATAGCGGGACTCCAAGAGACCCAGTACTTC. Translated, it gives CASPIAGLQETQYF.

The chain links TRBV6-5 to TRBJ1-1; a weak D match, TRBD1 (5 bases). CDR3 size: 14 residues. V was cut by 8 bases and J by 4 bases, with 17 bases left in between. Per germline, CDR1 MNHEY and CDR2 SVGAGI. The CDR3 region has the DNA TGTGCCAGCGGCCGGGACCCCCGGGGCACTGAAGCTTTCTTT. This translates into CASGRDPRGTEAFF.

The genes are TRBV7-2 and TRBJ2-7; TRBD1 matches 9 bases. CDR3 length: 15 amino acids. Germline lookup yields CDR1 SGHTA and CDR2 FQGNSA. The junction had 8 bases not matched to a gene; V was cut back by 5 bases and J by 3 bases. CDR3 DNA sequence: TGTGCCAGCAGCCCAACTTCGGGACAGGGCTACGAGCAGTACTTC. This gives the protein CASSPTSGQGYEQYF.